One sample yielded the 20 T cell receptor beta chains listed below, sequenced in a study of shared clonotypes between healthy human individuals. The repertoire was sequenced with immunoSEQ multiplex PCR; TCRdb's copy has only in-frame clones and lacks some. This repertoire shows 2 million or so clones, roughly 94% found once; its top ten account for more than 0.1%. The specimen sequenced was naive CD4+ T cells sorted from blood. Subset specified: CD45RA+ positively selected. Receptor source: a man between 18 and 29 years old in good health.

The table lists this clone with many counts. The chain couples TRBV29-1 to TRBJ2-3; 11 bases match TRBD2. CDR1 and CDR2 (germline): SQVTM, ANQGSEA. The CDR3 sequence is 14 residues long. The ends lost 6 bases at V and 2 bases at J; junction bases unmatched: 4. The CDR3 nucleotides are TGCAGCGTGGCTAGCGGGGGGCTCACAGATACGCAGTATTTT. Residues: CSVASGGLTDTQYF.

The chain recombines TRBV28 with TRBJ1-6; no reliable D call. V was clipped by 6 bases and J by 9 bases, with 12 bases between them. CDR1 MDHEN and CDR2 SYDVKM come from the germline V gene. This CDR3 region has 13 residues. This CDR3 reads CASRVGKSSPLHF. Written as DNA, the CDR3 is TGTGCCAGCAGGGTGGGGAAGTCTTCACCCCTCCACTTT. Complete variable domain (other parts from reference TRBV28 and TRBJ1-6): DVKVTQSSRYLVKRTGEKVFLECVQDMDHENMFWYRQDPGLGLRLIYFSYDVKMKEKGDIPEGYSVSREKKERFSLILESASTNQTSMYLCASRVGKSSPLHFGNGTRLTVT.

The chain joins TRBV5-6 to TRBJ2-7; no firm D call. Trimming took 4 bases from V and 2 from J, leaving 10 bases between them. The length of the CDR3 is 13 residues. In germline, CDR1 is SGHDT, CDR2 YYEEEE. The DNA for the CDR3 is TGTGCCAGCAGCCCCCTGGGAACCTACGAGCAGTACTTC. Protein: CASSPLGTYEQYF.

The chain is built from TRBV7-2 and TRBJ2-3, with 7 nucleotides matching TRBD2. This CDR3 has 15 residues. Germline trimming cut 5 bases from V and 3 bases from J; bases unmatched to any gene: 8. In germline, CDR1 is SGHTA, CDR2 FQGNSA. The CDR3 DNA sequence: TGTGCCAGCAGCCCCTATGCGGGAGATACAGATACGCAGTATTTT. This encodes CASSPYAGDTDTQYF. The variable domain in full, completed from reference TRBV7-2 and TRBJ2-3, reads GAGVSQSPSNKVTEKGKDVELRCDPISGHTALYWYRQSLGQGLEFLIYFQGNSAPDKSGLPSDRFSAERTGGSVSTLTIQRTQQEDSAVYLCASSPYAGDTDTQYFGPGTRLTVL.

This chain uses TRBV7-8 with TRBJ2-7; D is undetermined. This CDR3 is 14 amino acids long. Between the trimmed V and J ends, which lost 0 bases and 4 bases, there was a span of 10 bases. Germline CDR1 reads SGHVS; CDR2 reads FQNEAQ. The CDR3 loop is CASSLAGPTYEQYF. CDR3 in DNA: TGTGCCAGCAGCTTAGCAGGACCAACTTACGAGCAGTACTTC.

Concerning this clone: Additional DNA sequences in this sample encode the identical CDR3. This chain links TRBV6-5 with TRBJ1-1; D not certain. The V end lost 0 bases, the J end lost 2 bases, and 7 bases lay between the germline ends. The germline CDR1 and CDR2 sequences are MNHEY and SVGAGI. The CDR3 length is 14 residues. The CDR3 protein is CASSYSMGNTEAFF. The CDR3 region has the DNA TGTGCCAGCAGTTACTCGATGGGAAACACTGAAGCTTTCTTT.

This chain uses TRBV2 with TRBJ1-2, with TRBD1 matching over 8 bases. Trimming at V came to 4 bases and at J to 7 bases, leaving 14 bases not matched to a gene. The CDR3 runs 16 residues. From germline, CDR1 is SNHLY and CDR2 FYNNEI. The CDR3 nucleotides are TGTGCCAGCAGTGCCCAGGGGATAGGGACAGGAGGTGGCTACACCTTC. It yields the protein CASSAQGIGTGGGYTF.

The chain carries TRBV5-1 and TRBJ2-7; D ambiguous. Germline assignment: CDR1 SGHRS and CDR2 YFSETQ. V was clipped by 0 bases and J by 0 bases, with 10 bases between them. CDR3 length: 15 residues. CDR3 loop: CASSLAALGSYEQYF. The CDR3 DNA reads as TGCGCCAGCAGCTTGGCCGCACTTGGCTCCTACGAGCAGTACTTC.

Notes on this clone: Other nucleotide sequences in the sample specify the same CDR3. This sequence joins TRBV7-9 and TRBJ1-5, with D hard to call. Germline loops: CDR1 SEHNR, CDR2 FQNEAQ (reference sequence). V shed 4 bases and J shed 2 bases, with 3 bases lying between them. The CDR3 spans 12 residues. The CDR3 nucleotides are TGTGCCAGCAGCTGGGGCAATCAGCCCCAGCATTTT. Protein: CASSWGNQPQHF.

This rearrangement joins TRBV7-2 to TRBJ2-7; D remains unclear. Germline V gene sequence: CDR1 SGHTA, CDR2 FQGNSA. The V end lost 1 base, the J end lost 5 bases, and 12 bases lay between the germline ends. The CDR3 consists of 14 residues. The CDR3: CASSLGGSRNEQYF. CDR3 bases: TGTGCCAGCAGCTTAGGTGGTAGCAGAAACGAGCAGTACTTC.

This chain's CDR3 is CASSDSEKHHPCDNEQFF. CDR3 sequence (DNA): TGTGCCAGCAGTGACTCGGAAAAGCACCATCCCTGTGACAATGAGCAGTTCTTC. This chain joins TRBV6-4 and TRBJ2-1; D call uncertain. The CDR3 has 18 residues. V was cut by 0 bases and J by 5 bases, with 20 bases left in between. Germline CDR1 reads MRHNA; CDR2 reads SNTAGT.

The V and J genes are TRBV12-5 and TRBJ1-5, with D perhaps TRBD1 (5 bases). This CDR3 has 14 amino acids. Germline V gene sequence: CDR1 LGHNT, CDR2 FRNRAP. Trimming removed 4 bases from V and 4 bases from J, with 11 bases in between. The CDR3 spells CASGSPAGNQPQHF. The CDR3 region has the DNA TGTGCTAGTGGTTCCCCCGCAGGGAATCAGCCCCAGCATTTT.

The rearrangement uses TRBV5-1 and TRBJ2-7; D is unresolved. The CDR3 has 14 amino acids. V was pared by 1 base and J by 2 bases, with 10 bases between. Germline V CDR1 and CDR2: SGHRS, YFSETQ. The CDR3: CASSLLTEPYEQYF. In DNA, the CDR3 is TGCGCCAGCAGCTTGCTTACTGAGCCCTACGAGCAGTACTTC.

The V and J genes are TRBV10-3 and TRBJ2-6; weak D call: TRBD1 (6 bases). CDR1 and CDR2 (germline): ENHRY, SYGVKD. This CDR3 spans 17 amino acids. The ends were cut back, 5 bases at V and 0 bases at J, with 14 bases in the middle. The CDR3 here is CAISLSDSPSGANVLTF. For the CDR3, the DNA is TGTGCCATCAGTCTCTCGGACAGCCCCTCTGGGGCCAACGTCCTGACTTTC.

The chain recombines TRBV5-1 with TRBJ2-2; D remains ambiguous. V lost 3 bases, J lost 6 bases, and 9 bases lay in between. Germline lookup yields CDR1 SGHRS and CDR2 YFSETQ. The CDR3 has 13 residues. As DNA, the CDR3 is TGCGCCAGCAGCTACGGATTTCCCGGGGAGCTGTTTTTT. This sequence encodes CASSYGFPGELFF.

The chain employs TRBV14 and TRBJ2-7; a weak D match, TRBD1 (5 bases). V was cut by 4 bases and J by 1 base, with 17 bases left in between. The CDR3 runs 16 residues. Germline V CDR1 and CDR2: SGHDN, FVKESK. CDR3 nucleotides: TGTGCCAGCAGCCCCTACGCCCCAGGGCCTTCCTACGAGCAGTACTTC. It translates to CASSPYAPGPSYEQYF. The full variable domain, completed using reference TRBV14 and TRBJ2-7, is EAGVTQFPSHSVIEKGQTVTLRCDPISGHDNLYWYRRVMGKEIKFLLHFVKESKQDESGMPNNRFLAERTGGTYSTLKVQPAELEDSGVYFCASSPYAPGPSYEQYFGPGTRLTVT.

V is TRBV6-5 and J is TRBJ1-2, with 7 bases that match TRBD1. Trimming cost V 8 bases and J 5 bases; bases outside gene matches: 11. This CDR3 contains 14 residues. Per the germline V gene, CDR1 is MNHEY and CDR2 is SVGAGI. DNA for the CDR3: TGTGCCAGCGGGAAAGGGGGCTCGGGGTATGGCTACACCTTC. Its protein product is CASGKGGSGYGYTF.

Regarding this clone: At the DNA level, this CDR3 is encoded by other sequences in the same sample as well. The chain uses TRBV29-1 and TRBJ2-5; D might be TRBD2 (7 bases). Trimming took 6 bases from V and 4 from J, leaving 12 bases between them. Germline V gives CDR1 SQVTM, CDR2 ANQGSEA. The length of the CDR3 is 12 residues. The CDR3 bases are TGCAGCGTCGGGGGAGGGGGAGAGACCCAGTACTTC. It encodes CSVGGGGETQYF.

The chain uses TRBV6-1 and TRBJ1-1; 8 nucleotides line up with TRBD1. Germline loops: CDR1 MNHNS, CDR2 SASEGT. The CDR3 loop spans 13 amino acids. Unmatched junction bases numbered 4, after V lost 7 bases and J lost 3 bases. The CDR3, as DNA: TGTGCCAGCATTAAGACAGGGGACACTGAAGCTTTCTTT. Translating it yields CASIKTGDTEAFF.

The chain recombines TRBV27 with TRBJ1-2; D is possibly TRBD1 (5 bases). V lost 8 bases and J 1 base, leaving 14 bases between the germline ends. The germline CDR1 and CDR2 sequences are MNHEY and SMNVEV (reference sequence). The CDR3 has 14 residues. The CDR3 DNA is TGTGCCAGCCGGTATTGGGGCGATAACTATGGCTACACCTTC. Residues: CASRYWGDNYGYTF.